Below are 26 T cell receptor beta chains sequenced from a single sample in a study of Graves' ophthalmopathy and Graves' hyperthyroidism. Beta-chain TCR CDR3 regions were amplified from RNA transcripts. RT-PCR in the first round used HTBI primers; a second-round multiplex PCR followed. Using its own MiXCR run on the multiplex PCR reads, TCRdb lists one record per CDR3 protein. Of fewer than 350,000 distinct CDR3 sequences listed, roughly 16% are singletons. Sequenced input: peripheral blood. These TCRs come from an adult man with Graves' ophthalmopathy.

This clonotype was recorded a few times. A read error may explain this, as a much larger clone is one base away. The genes are TRBV29-1 and TRBJ1-2; D is perhaps TRBD1 (6 bases). This CDR3 spans 13 amino acids. CDR1 is SQVTM, CDR2 ANQGSEA, per germline. V shed 7 bases and J shed 3 bases, with 15 bases lying between them. The CDR3 sequence is CSARDISDYGYTF. CDR3 in DNA: TGCAGCGCCCGGGACATTAGCGACTATGGCTACACCTTC.

This clonotype came up many times. The V and J genes are TRBV30 and TRBJ1-1; 7 nucleotides line up with TRBD1. This CDR3 spans 14 amino acids. Germline lookup yields CDR1 GTSNPN and CDR2 SVGIG (reference sequence). Losses at the gene ends were 3 bases for V and 6 bases for J; bases not matched to a gene: 10. As DNA, the CDR3 is TGTGCCTGGAGCGTGAGTACCCAGGGGGCTGAAGCTTTCTTT. It codes for CAWSVSTQGAEAFF.

In its sample, this clonotype was seen many times. This chain links TRBV20-1 with TRBJ2-5, with D uncertain. V lost 4 bases, J lost 6 bases, and 9 bases lay in between. Germline V gene data show CDR1 as DFQATT and CDR2 as SNEGSKA (reference sequence). The CDR3 is 11 residues long. The CDR3 protein is CSAMTPQTQYF. For the CDR3, the DNA is TGCAGTGCTATGACTCCCCAGACCCAGTACTTC.

This clonotype has at least ten counts. The V call is TRBV9, the J call TRBJ1-1; TRBD1 matches at 10 bases. V shed 3 bases and J 7 bases; nucleotides not matched to a gene: 3. The CDR3 loop spans 13 amino acids. The V gene's germline CDR1 is SGDLS and CDR2 YYNGEE. The chain's CDR3 is CASSAGQGFEAFF. CDR3 nucleotide sequence: TGTGCCAGCAGCGCGGGACAGGGGTTTGAAGCTTTCTTT. Drawing the rest from reference TRBV9 and TRBJ1-1, the complete variable domain is DSGVTQTPKHLITATGQRVTLRCSPRSGDLSVYWYQQSLDQGLQFLIQYYNGEERAKGNILERFSAQQFPDLHSELNLSSLELGDSALYFCASSAGQGFEAFFGQGTRLTVV.

This clonotype was found a few times. This chain uses TRBV7-8 with TRBJ1-2; D call uncertain. The germline V and J ends were trimmed by 2 bases and 2 bases, with 6 bases remaining between them. The germline V gene encodes CDR1 SGHVS and CDR2 FQNEAQ. The CDR3 is 13 residues long. CDR3 nucleotides: TGTGCCAGCAGCTTATCTAAGAACTATGGCTACACCTTC. Its translation is CASSLSKNYGYTF.

The chain couples TRBV6-7 to TRBJ1-5; D not resolved. TRBV6-7 is noted as an ORF with a role that remains uncertain. The CDR3 extends over 11 amino acids. Trimming stripped 7 bases from V and 5 bases from J, with 6 bases between. In DNA form, the CDR3 reads TGTGCCAGCAAAGAGTATCAGCCCCAGCATTTT. Residues: CASKEYQPQHF.

This clonotype was counted many times. This chain uses TRBV6-2 or TRBV6-3 with TRBJ2-2; the D gene is possibly TRBD1 (6 bases). CDR3 length equals 16 residues. Trimming pared 3 bases from V and 0 bases from J, leaving 11 bases between. Germline V gives CDR1 MNHEY, CDR2 SVGEGT. CDR3 loop: CASSYLGASNTGELFF. The CDR3 DNA is TGTGCCAGCAGTTATCTGGGGGCGTCGAACACCGGGGAGCTGTTTTTT.

This clonotype was found many times. The rearrangement joins TRBV6-2 or TRBV6-3 to TRBJ1-5; perhaps TRBD1 as D (6 bases). The CDR3 contains 13 residues. The ends were cut back, 0 bases at V and 7 bases at J, with 7 bases in the middle. In germline, CDR1 is MNHEY, CDR2 SVGEGT. The CDR3 loop reads CASSYSGAQPQHF. The CDR3 DNA reads as TGTGCCAGCAGTTACTCGGGGGCCCAGCCCCAGCATTTT.

There are many counts of this clonotype. This chain connects TRBV12-3 or TRBV12-4 to TRBJ2-5, with D hard to call. The V gene lost 7 bases and the J gene lost 4 bases, with 13 bases spanning the gap. This CDR3 contains 13 residues. The CDR3 nucleotides read TGTGCCAGCACCCGGGCCTTCATAGAGACCCAGTACTTC. Translated, it gives CASTRAFIETQYF.

This clonotype occurred many times. As the CDR3 is not closed by the conserved phenylalanine or tryptophan, this likely results from a read error. This chain uses TRBV6-1 with TRBJ1-1, with D unclear. Germline CDR1 MNHNS, CDR2 SASEGT. V lost 7 bases to trimming and J lost 7 bases, with 13 bases between them. The CDR3 contains 12 residues. CDR3 sequence reads: CASNQIGSEAFL. CDR3 nucleotide sequence: TGTGCCAGCAATCAAATCGGCAGTGAAGCTTTCCTT.

In this sample, this clonotype turned up many times. The gene calls are TRBV6-5 and TRBJ2-2; TRBD1 is a possible D gene (6 bases). Per germline, CDR1 MNHEY and CDR2 SVGAGI. The CDR3 consists of 15 residues. The ends were cut back, 2 bases at V and 3 bases at J, with 10 bases in the middle. The DNA of the CDR3 is TGTGCCAGCAGTTACAGGGGGTTGGACACCGGGGAGCTGTTTTTT. Translated, it gives CASSYRGLDTGELFF.

This clonotype was counted many times. This chain joins TRBV28 and TRBJ1-2; D unclear. Germline V CDR1 and CDR2: MDHEN, SYDVKM. V was pared by 7 bases and J by 6 bases, with 21 bases between. The CDR3 has 15 amino acids. The CDR3 loop is CASIRGWGGSDGYTF. The CDR3, as DNA: TGTGCCAGCATCCGAGGTTGGGGAGGGAGTGATGGCTACACCTTC.

This clonotype was seen ten or more times. The genes are TRBV20-1 and TRBJ2-7; D not resolved. Trimming shortened V by 3 bases and J by 3 bases, and 15 bases separated the two germline ends. Per germline, CDR1 DFQATT and CDR2 SNEGSKA (reference sequence). This CDR3 is 14 amino acids long. CDR3 region: CSASSVPTYYEQYF. As DNA, the CDR3 is TGCAGTGCTAGTTCAGTCCCGACCTACTACGAGCAGTACTTC.

This clonotype was picked up many times. This chain uses TRBV20-1 with TRBJ2-7, with D uncertain. CDR1 and CDR2 from the germline V gene are DFQATT and SNEGSKA (reference sequence). V was trimmed by 3 bases and J by 1 base, leaving 4 bases between them. This CDR3 is 11 amino acids long. Here the CDR3 reads CSASWSYEQYF. Written as DNA, the CDR3 is TGCAGTGCTAGCTGGTCCTACGAGCAGTACTTC.

This clonotype was counted many times. The chain recombines TRBV2 with TRBJ2-7; 9 positions match TRBD1. This CDR3 region has 14 residues. V trimming: 7 bases; J trimming: 2 bases; junction bases outside the gene matches: 6. Per germline, CDR1 SNHLY and CDR2 FYNNEI. In nucleotides, the CDR3 is TGTGCCAGCACCGCGGGACAGGGCCCCTACGAGCAGTACTTC. This codes for CASTAGQGPYEQYF.

This clonotype was recorded at least ten times. The chain employs TRBV5-1 and TRBJ2-2; D is unresolved. The germline CDR1 and CDR2 sequences are SGHRS and YFSETQ. The CDR3 contains 13 residues. The V gene lost 0 bases and the J gene lost 6 bases, with 6 bases spanning the gap. This chain's CDR3 is CASSLAPSGELFF. In DNA, the CDR3 is TGCGCCAGCAGCTTGGCTCCCTCCGGGGAGCTGTTTTTT. Looking up the rest from reference TRBV5-1 and TRBJ2-2 gives the full variable domain: KAGVTQTPRYLIKTRGQQVTLSCSPISGHRSVSWYQQTPGQGLQFLFEYFSETQRNKGNFPGRFSGRQFSNSRSEMNVSTLELGDSALYLCASSLAPSGELFFGEGSRLTVL.

This clonotype showed up many times. The chain combines TRBV28 with TRBJ2-7, with D possibly TRBD1 on 6 matching bases. The germline gives CDR1 MDHEN, CDR2 SYDVKM. Between the trimmed V and J ends, which lost 10 bases and 0 bases, there was a span of 13 bases. CDR3 length: 13 amino acids. CDR3 nucleotide sequence: TGTGCCACTTACCACAGGGACTCCTACGAGCAGTACTTC. Its translation: CATYHRDSYEQYF.

This clonotype was counted ten times or more. With a much larger clone just one base away, this may be a read error. This sequence joins TRBV27 and TRBJ1-6; D unresolved. Germline CDR1 reads MNHEY; CDR2 reads SMNVEV (reference sequence). V was clipped by 5 bases and J by 7 bases, with 6 bases between them. This CDR3 is 12 amino acids long. CDR3 coding DNA: TGTGCCAGCAGTCAGAGGAATTCACCCCTCCACTTT. This sequence encodes CASSQRNSPLHF.

Concerning this clonotype itself: At one boundary the junction diverges from the germline segment, which might be a read error. This rearrangement joins TRBV29-1 to TRBJ1-6; D is ambiguous. Germline V gene sequence: CDR1 SQVTM, CDR2 ANQGSEA. The CDR3 length is 15 residues. The CDR3 DNA reads TGCAGCGTCTCGATCGGTGTAGGAGATAATTCACCCCTCGACTTT. It translates to CSVSIGVGDNSPLDF. Full variable domain (missing parts from reference TRBV29-1 and TRBJ1-6): SAVISQKPSRDICQRGTSLTIQCQVDSQVTMMFWYRQQPGQSLTLIATANQGSEATYESGFVIDKFPISRPNLTFSTLTVSNMSPEDSSIYLCSVSIGVGDNSPLDFGNGTRLTVT.

This chain uses TRBV5-1 with TRBJ2-7; either TRBD1 or TRBD2 may fit D (5 bases each). The CDR3 runs 14 residues. V was trimmed by 5 bases and J by 0 bases, leaving 12 bases between them. CDR1 SGHRS and CDR2 YFSETQ come from the germline V gene. The CDR3 is CASRGHGASYEQYF. Here the CDR3 DNA reads TGCGCCAGCAGGGGGCACGGGGCCTCCTACGAGCAGTACTTC. The full variable domain, rest sourced from reference TRBV5-1 and TRBJ2-7, is KAGVTQTPRYLIKTRGQQVTLSCSPISGHRSVSWYQQTPGQGLQFLFEYFSETQRNKGNFPGRFSGRQFSNSRSEMNVSTLELGDSALYLCASRGHGASYEQYFGPGTRLTVT.

The sample holds many counts of this clonotype. This chain joins TRBV12-3 or TRBV12-4 and TRBJ1-1, with D unclear. This CDR3 has 12 amino acids. The ends were cut back, 8 bases at V and 1 base at J, with 8 bases in the middle. CDR3 loop: CASHLWNTEAFF. The DNA for the CDR3 is TGTGCCAGCCACCTGTGGAACACTGAAGCTTTCTTT.

This clonotype was detected ten times or more. The chain combines TRBV7-2 with TRBJ1-2; possible D gene TRBD1, 5 bases. V was pared by 4 bases and J by 8 bases, with 14 bases between. Germline CDR1 SGHTA, CDR2 FQGNSA. CDR3 length: 13 residues. The CDR3 DNA sequence: TGTGCCAGCAGCTCCCGGGGCCTCGAGGGCTACACCTTC. Translated: CASSSRGLEGYTF.

Many counts were recorded for this clonotype. At one of its ends the junction is not consistent with the germline gene, which may arise from a read error. CDR3 protein: CASSLDLTADAFF. CDR3 coding DNA: TGTGCCAGCAGCTTAGATCTTACAGCTGACGCTTTCTTT. The rearrangement joins TRBV7-2 to TRBJ1-1; D is unclear. This CDR3 has 13 residues. The germline gives CDR1 SGHTA, CDR2 FQGNSA.

In this sample, this clonotype turned up many times. The chain combines TRBV19 with TRBJ2-5, with D possibly being TRBD2 (6 bases). The CDR3 is 14 residues long. Germline-derived CDR1 and CDR2 are LNHDA and SQIVND (reference sequence). Deletions cut 7 bases from V and 1 base from J, with 13 bases between. CDR3 region: CASKGGESQETQYF. The CDR3, as DNA: TGTGCCAGTAAGGGCGGGGAGTCCCAAGAGACCCAGTACTTC.

This clonotype came up many times. V and J are TRBV6-5 and TRBJ2-5; 7 bases are a match to TRBD1. This CDR3 has 17 residues. Germline CDR1 reads MNHEY; CDR2 reads SVGAGI. After removal of 2 bases from V and 0 bases from J, the junction contained 9 bases not matched to a gene. The CDR3 loop reads CASSYAQGFPNQETQYF. In DNA, the CDR3 is TGTGCCAGCAGTTACGCACAGGGGTTTCCGAACCAAGAGACCCAGTACTTC.

This clonotype appeared many times. This chain connects TRBV6-1 to TRBJ1-5; D call uncertain. CDR3 length: 16 amino acids. Germline V gene sequence: CDR1 MNHNS, CDR2 SASEGT. V was clipped by 7 bases and J by 0 bases, with 16 bases between them. This chain's CDR3 is CASTSSTLSSNQPQHF. CDR3 DNA: TGTGCCAGCACCAGCTCAACCTTGAGTAGCAATCAGCCCCAGCATTTT.